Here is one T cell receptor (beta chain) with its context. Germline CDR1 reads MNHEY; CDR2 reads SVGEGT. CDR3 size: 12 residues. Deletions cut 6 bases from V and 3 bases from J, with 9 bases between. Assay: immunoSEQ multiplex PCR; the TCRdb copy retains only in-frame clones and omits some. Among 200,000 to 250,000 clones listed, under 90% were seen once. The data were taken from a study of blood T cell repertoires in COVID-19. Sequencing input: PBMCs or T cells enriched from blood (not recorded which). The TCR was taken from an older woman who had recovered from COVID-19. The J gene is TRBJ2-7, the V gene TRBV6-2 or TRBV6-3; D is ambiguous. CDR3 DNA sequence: TGTGCCAGCAGCCCGCGGCTCTACGAGCAGTACTTC. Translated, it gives CASSPRLYEQYF.